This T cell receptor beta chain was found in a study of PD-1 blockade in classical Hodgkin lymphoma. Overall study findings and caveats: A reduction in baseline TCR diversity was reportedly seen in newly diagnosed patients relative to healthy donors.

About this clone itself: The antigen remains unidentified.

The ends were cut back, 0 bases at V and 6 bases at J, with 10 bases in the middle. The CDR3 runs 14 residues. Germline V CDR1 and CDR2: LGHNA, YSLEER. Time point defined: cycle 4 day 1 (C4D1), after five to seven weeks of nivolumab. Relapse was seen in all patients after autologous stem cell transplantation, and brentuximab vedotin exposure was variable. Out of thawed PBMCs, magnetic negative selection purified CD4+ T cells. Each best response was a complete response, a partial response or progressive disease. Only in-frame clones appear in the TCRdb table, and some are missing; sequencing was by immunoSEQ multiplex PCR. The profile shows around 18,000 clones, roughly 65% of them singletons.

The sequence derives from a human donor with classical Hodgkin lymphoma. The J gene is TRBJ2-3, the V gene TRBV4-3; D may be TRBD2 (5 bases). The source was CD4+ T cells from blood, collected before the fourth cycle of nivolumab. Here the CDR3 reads CASSQDLTRDTQYF. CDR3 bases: TGCGCCAGCAGCCAAGATCTAACTAGGGATACGCAGTATTTT.